This entry concerns a single T cell receptor (beta chain). The assay was immunoSEQ multiplex PCR, and TCRdb's table has in-frame clones only and misses some. The data contain a few hundred thousand clones, over 70% of them singletons. This sample was taken from a study of blood T cell repertoires in COVID-19. Study-level information: The study drew acute and convalescent COVID-19 samples from the United States, Italy and Spain.

This sequence originates from a woman aged 45-65 years with acute or convalescent COVID-19. The sequenced sample consisted of peripheral blood.

The CDR3: CASSEDAGAGWTEAFF. The DNA of the CDR3 is TGTGCCAGCAGTGAAGACGCAGGGGCTGGATGGACTGAAGCTTTCTTT. This chain links TRBV2 with TRBJ1-1; a possible D gene is TRBD1 (6 bases). Trimming cost V 1 base and J 5 bases, with 17 bases left between them. Germline CDR1 reads SNHLY; CDR2 reads FYNNEI. The CDR3 covers 16 residues.